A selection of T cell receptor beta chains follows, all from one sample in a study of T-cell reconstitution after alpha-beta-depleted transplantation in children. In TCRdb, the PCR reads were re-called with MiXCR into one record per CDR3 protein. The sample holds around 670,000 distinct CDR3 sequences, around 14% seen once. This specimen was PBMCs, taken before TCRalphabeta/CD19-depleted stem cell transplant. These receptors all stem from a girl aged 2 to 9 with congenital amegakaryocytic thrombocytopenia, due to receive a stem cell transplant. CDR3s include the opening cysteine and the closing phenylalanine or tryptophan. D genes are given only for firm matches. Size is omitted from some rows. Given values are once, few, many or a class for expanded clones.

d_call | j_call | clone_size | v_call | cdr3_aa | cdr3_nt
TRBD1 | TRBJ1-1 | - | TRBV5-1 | CASSLRAGGRNTEAFF | TGCGCCAGCAGCTTGCGTGCAGGGGGCAGGAACACTGAAGCTTTCTTT
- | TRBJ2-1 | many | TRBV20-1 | CSASPGLNEQFF | TGCAGTGCTAGCCCCGGACTAAATGAGCAGTTCTTC
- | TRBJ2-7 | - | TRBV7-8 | CASSLSQAKNEQYF | TGTGCCAGCAGCTTATCCCAGGCGAAAAACGAGCAGTACTTC
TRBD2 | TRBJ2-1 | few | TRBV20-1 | CSARQPQYRVGTSVYNEQFF | TGCAGTGCTAGACAACCACAATACAGGGTTGGGACTAGCGTCTACAATGAGCAGTTCTTC
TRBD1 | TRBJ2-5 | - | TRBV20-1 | CSARVPLQGQGRFGGETQYF | TGCAGTGCTAGAGTCCCCCTTCAGGGACAGGGTCGATTTGGGGGAGAGACCCAGTACTTC
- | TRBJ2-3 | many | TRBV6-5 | CASSYYGTSTDTQYF | TGTGCCAGCAGTTACTACGGGACAAGCACAGATACGCAGTATTTT
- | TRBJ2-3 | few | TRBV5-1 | CASSLTEPEADTQYF | TGCGCCAGCAGCCTGACTGAGCCCGAGGCAGATACGCAGTATTTT
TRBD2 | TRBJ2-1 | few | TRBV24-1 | CASVDPGGPEYNEQFF | TGTGCCTCCGTCGATCCGGGAGGGCCGGAGTACAATGAGCAGTTCTTC
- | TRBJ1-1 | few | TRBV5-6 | CASSLAKDQWTEAFF | TGTGCCAGCAGCTTGGCCAAGGACCAGTGGACTGAAGCTTTCTTT
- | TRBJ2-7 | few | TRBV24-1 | CATSDLRPESSYEQYF | TGTGCCACCAGTGATTTGCGTCCGGAGAGCTCCTACGAGCAGTACTTC
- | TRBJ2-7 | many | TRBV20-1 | CSACRGRLEQYF | TGCAGTGCATGTAGGGGACGACTCGAGCAGTACTTC
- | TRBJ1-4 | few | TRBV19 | CASRDPGRRNEKLFF | TGTGCCAGTAGGGACCCGGGACGGAGAAATGAAAAACTGTTTTTT
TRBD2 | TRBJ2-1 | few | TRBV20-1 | CSAWTSEKPNEQFF | TGCAGTGCTTGGACTAGCGAAAAACCAAATGAGCAGTTCTTC
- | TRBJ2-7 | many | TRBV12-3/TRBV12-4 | CASSLDFPYEQYF | TGTGCCAGCAGTTTAGACTTTCCCTACGAGCAGTACTTC
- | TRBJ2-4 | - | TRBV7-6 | CASSLEGGGRNIQYF | TGTGCCAGCAGCTTAGAAGGTGGCGGCAGAAACATTCAGTACTTC
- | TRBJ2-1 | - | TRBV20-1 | CSVSVGLRDEQFF | TGCAGTGTTTCCGTGGGTCTGCGGGATGAGCAGTTCTTC
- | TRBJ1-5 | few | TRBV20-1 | CSAKMVAGQPQHF | TGCAGTGCTAAAATGGTGGCCGGGCAGCCCCAGCATTTT
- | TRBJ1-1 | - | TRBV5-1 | CASSAVKNTEAFF | TGCGCCAGCAGCGCAGTAAAGAACACTGAAGCTTTCTTT
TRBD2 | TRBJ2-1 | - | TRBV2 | CASGGGPAGHEQFF | TGTGCCAGCGGGGGGGGACCTGCCGGGCATGAGCAGTTCTTC
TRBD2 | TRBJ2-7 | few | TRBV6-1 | CASSKGLAGLGYEQYF | TGTGCCAGCAGCAAAGGACTAGCGGGACTAGGGTACGAGCAGTACTTC
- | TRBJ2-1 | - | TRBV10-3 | CAKQGGEQFF | TGTGCCAAACAGGGAGGAGAGCAGTTCTTC
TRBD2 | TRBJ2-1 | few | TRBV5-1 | CASSSKLLAGGVDEQFF | TGCGCCAGCAGCTCTAAACTACTAGCGGGAGGTGTCGATGAGCAGTTCTTC
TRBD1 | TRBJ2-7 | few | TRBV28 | CASSLGGTGNHEQYF | TGTGCCAGCAGTTTAGGGGGGACAGGGAACCACGAGCAGTACTTC
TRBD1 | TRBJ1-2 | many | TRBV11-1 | CASSPDLGTGVYGYTF | TGTGCCAGCAGCCCGGATCTCGGGACAGGGGTCTATGGCTACACCTTC
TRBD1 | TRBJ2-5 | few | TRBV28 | CASSLSWTGGWQETQYF | TGTGCCAGCAGTTTATCTTGGACAGGAGGTTGGCAAGAGACCCAGTACTTC
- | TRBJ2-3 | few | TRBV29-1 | CSVGETDTQYF | TGCAGCGTTGGGGAGACAGATACGCAGTATTTT
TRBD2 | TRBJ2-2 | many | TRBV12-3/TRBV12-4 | CASSLSLGAAGKTPNTGELFF | TGTGCCAGCAGTTTAAGTCTCGGGGCAGCGGGAAAAACTCCGAACACCGGGGAGCTGTTTTTT
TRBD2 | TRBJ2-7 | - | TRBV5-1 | CASSLDVAGDLRSYEQYF | TGCGCCAGCAGCTTGGATGTAGCGGGGGACCTCCGATCCTACGAGCAGTACTTC
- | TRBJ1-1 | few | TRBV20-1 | CSASDRGEAFF | TGCAGTGCTAGCGACCGAGGAGAGGCTTTCTTT
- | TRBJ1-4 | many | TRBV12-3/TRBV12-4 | CASSFGVYGEKLFF | TGTGCCAGCAGTTTCGGGGTTTATGGGGAAAAACTGTTTTTT
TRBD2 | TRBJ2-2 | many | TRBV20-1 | CSARVSGSTGELFF | TGCAGTGCTAGAGTTAGCGGGAGCACCGGGGAGCTGTTTTTT
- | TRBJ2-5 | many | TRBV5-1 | CASSLVGGVETQYF | TGCGCCAGCAGCTTGGTGGGGGGCGTGGAGACCCAGTACTTC
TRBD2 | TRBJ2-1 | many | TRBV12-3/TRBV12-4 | CASSSRLAGFNEQFF | TGTGCCAGCAGTTCAAGACTAGCGGGGTTCAATGAGCAGTTCTTC
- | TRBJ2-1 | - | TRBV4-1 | CASSQQPGGNEQFF | TGCGCCAGCAGCCAACAGCCTGGTGGCAATGAGCAGTTCTTC
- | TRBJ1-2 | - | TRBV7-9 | CASSKEDGPYGYTF | TGTGCCAGCAGCAAAGAGGACGGACCCTATGGCTACACCTTC
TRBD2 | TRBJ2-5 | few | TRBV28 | CASRMDRSSSGGYQETQYF | TGTGCCAGCAGGATGGACAGGAGCTCTAGCGGGGGGTACCAAGAGACCCAGTACTTC
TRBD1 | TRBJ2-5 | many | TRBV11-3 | CASSSPWDRGLAQGWETQYF | TGTGCCAGCAGCTCACCCTGGGACAGGGGTCTCGCCCAGGGGTGGGAGACCCAGTACTTC
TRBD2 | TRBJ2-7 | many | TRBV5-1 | CASSLGTSGRATEQYF | TGCGCCAGCAGCCTCGGGACTAGCGGGAGGGCCACCGAGCAGTACTTC
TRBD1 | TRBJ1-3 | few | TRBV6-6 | CASRDRVGNTIYF | TGTGCCAGCAGGGACAGGGTTGGAAACACCATATATTTT
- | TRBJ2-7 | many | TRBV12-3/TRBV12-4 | CASSSDYSLEQYF | TGTGCCAGCAGCTCCGACTACTCCCTCGAGCAGTACTTC
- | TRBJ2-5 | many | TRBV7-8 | CASSLGINYQVETQYF | TGTGCCAGCAGCTTAGGTATTAACTACCAAGTCGAGACCCAGTACTTC
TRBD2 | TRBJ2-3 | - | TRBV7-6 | CASSGRAGGYTDTQYF | TGTGCCAGCAGCGGTAGAGCGGGAGGATACACAGATACGCAGTATTTT
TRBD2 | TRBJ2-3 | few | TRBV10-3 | CAVGPSGQIPDTQYF | TGTGCCGTCGGTCCTAGCGGCCAAATACCTGATACGCAGTATTTT
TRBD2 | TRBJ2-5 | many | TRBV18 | CASSPVAGIGETQYF | TGTGCCAGCTCCCCTGTAGCGGGAATAGGAGAGACCCAGTACTTC